The following is a TCR beta chain sequence with its context. Its specificity is not known. V dropped 3 bases and J dropped 2 bases, with 8 bases sitting between them. The CDR3 covers 13 residues. Germline V gives CDR1 DFQATT, CDR2 SNEGSKA (reference sequence). Sequencing used immunoSEQ multiplex PCR; TCRdb keeps in-frame clones, though not all of them. The sample lists about 18,000 clones, 70% to 85% seen once, with approximately 26% in the top ten. This record belongs to a study of CD4 T cells in relation to SARS-CoV-2 and coronaviruses. Study-wide context: ViraFEST: approximately 10-day antigen culture of PBMCs, then TCR beta CDR3 sequencing.

CD4+ T cells from unexposed donors were obtained before the COVID-19 pandemic (2011-2018). After less than 11 days of culture, CD4+ T cells were isolated. Sequenced material: CD4+ T cells from PBMCs, cultured in vitro. The chain uses TRBV20-1 and TRBJ1-3; D gene ambiguous. This clonotype was obtained from a human donor in good health. This CDR3 reads CSASLETGNTIYF. The DNA for the CDR3 is TGCAGTGCTAGTTTGGAGACTGGAAACACCATATATTTT.